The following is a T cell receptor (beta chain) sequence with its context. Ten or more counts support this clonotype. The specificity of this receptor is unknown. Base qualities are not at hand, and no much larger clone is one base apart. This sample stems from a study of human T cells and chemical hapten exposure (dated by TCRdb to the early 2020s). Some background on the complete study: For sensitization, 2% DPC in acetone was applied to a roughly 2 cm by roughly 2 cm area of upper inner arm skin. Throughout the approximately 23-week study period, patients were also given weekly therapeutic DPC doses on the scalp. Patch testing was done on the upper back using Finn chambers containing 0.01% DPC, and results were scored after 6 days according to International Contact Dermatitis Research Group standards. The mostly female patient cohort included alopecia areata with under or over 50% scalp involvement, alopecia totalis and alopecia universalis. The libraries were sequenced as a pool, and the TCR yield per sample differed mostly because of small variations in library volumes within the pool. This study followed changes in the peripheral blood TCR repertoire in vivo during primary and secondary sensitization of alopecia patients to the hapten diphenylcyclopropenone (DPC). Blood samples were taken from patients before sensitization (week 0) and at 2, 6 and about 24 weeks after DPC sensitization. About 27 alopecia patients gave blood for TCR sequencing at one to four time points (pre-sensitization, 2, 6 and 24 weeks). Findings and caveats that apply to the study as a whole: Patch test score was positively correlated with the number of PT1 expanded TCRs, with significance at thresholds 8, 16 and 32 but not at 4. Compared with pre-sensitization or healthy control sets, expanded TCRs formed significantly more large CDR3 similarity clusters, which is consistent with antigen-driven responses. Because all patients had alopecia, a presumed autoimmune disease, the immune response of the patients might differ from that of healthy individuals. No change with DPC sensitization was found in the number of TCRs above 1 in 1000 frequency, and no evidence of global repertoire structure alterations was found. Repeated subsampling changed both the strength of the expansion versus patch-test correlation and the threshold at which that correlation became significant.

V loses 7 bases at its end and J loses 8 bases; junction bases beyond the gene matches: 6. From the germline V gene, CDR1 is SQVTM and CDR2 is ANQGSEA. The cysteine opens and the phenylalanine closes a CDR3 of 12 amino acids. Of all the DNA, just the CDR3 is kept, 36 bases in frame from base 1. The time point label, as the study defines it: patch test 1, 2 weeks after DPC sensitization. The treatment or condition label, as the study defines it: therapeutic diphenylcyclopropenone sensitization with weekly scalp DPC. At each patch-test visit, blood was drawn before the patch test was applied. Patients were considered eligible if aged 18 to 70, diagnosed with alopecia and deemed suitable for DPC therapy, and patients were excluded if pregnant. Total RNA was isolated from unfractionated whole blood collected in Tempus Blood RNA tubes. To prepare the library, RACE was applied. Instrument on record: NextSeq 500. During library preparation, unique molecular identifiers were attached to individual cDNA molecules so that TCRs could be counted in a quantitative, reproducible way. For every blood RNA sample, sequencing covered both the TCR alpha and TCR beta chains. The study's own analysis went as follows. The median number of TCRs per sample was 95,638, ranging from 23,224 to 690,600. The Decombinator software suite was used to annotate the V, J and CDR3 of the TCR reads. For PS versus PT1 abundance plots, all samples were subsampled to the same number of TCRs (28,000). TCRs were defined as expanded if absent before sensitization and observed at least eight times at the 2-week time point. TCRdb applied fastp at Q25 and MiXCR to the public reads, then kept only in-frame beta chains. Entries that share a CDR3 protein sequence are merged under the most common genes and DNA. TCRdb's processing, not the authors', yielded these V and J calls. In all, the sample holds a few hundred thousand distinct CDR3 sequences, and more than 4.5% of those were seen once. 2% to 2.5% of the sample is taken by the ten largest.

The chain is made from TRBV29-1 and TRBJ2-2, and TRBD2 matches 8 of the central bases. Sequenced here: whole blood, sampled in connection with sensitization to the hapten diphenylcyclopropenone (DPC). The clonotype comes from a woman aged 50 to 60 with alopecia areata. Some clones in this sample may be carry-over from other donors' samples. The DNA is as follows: TGCAGCGGCGGGACTAGGTCAGGGGAGCTGTTTTTT. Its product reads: CSGGTRSGELFF.